The source of this T cell receptor (beta chain) is a study of metastatic and nonmetastatic thyroid tumors. Study-level background: It was across blood and tumor or nodule tissue from malignant and benign thyroid patients that repertoires were compared.

Findings and limits, study-wide: In blood and tumor, TCR beta diversity was reportedly significantly higher in malignant thyroid tumors than in benign nodules.

Ten or more counts support this clone. What it recognizes is unknown. Among the patients, none had received any treatment before thyroid surgery. Original methodology: CDR3 was compared across clinicopathological groups, and the resulting differences were used to build a distant-metastasis classifier for papillary thyroid cancer. TCRdb ran MiXCR on the PCR reads. The authors' filters were not applied to this entry. The data show about 40,000 clones, 15% to 20% seen once. V was clipped by 3 bases and J by 1 base, with 9 bases between them. From germline, CDR1 is MNHEY and CDR2 SMNVEV (reference sequence). This CDR3 has 14 residues.

The rearrangement links TRBV27 to TRBJ1-1, with D perhaps matching TRBD1 (5 bases). The specimen was tumor tissue. This clonotype was obtained from a female donor with papillary thyroid cancer or a benign thyroid nodule (not recorded which). Some clones in this sample may be carry-over from other donors' samples. The CDR3 DNA sequence: TGTGCCAGCAGTTTGAGGGGATGGAACACTGAAGCTTTCTTT. Translating gives CASSLRGWNTEAFF.